This T cell receptor (beta chain) was identified during a study of early T cells in non-severe SARS-CoV-2 infection. The wider study: Investigators sequenced bulk RNA drawn from unsorted whole blood, and chains remained unpaired.

This clonotype was recorded at least ten times. Antigen unknown. Individual cDNA molecules were tagged with unique molecular identifiers. Via MiXCR, TCRdb re-called the 5' RACE reads, giving one row per CDR3 protein. The profile covers 15,000 to 20,000 distinct CDR3 sequences, with approximately 5.4% appearing a single time and 6.5% to 8.5% taken by the ten largest. CDR3 size: 15 residues. J gave up 1 base and V 1 base, and 3 bases lay outside the gene matches. CDR1 is SGHNT and CDR2 is YENEEA in the germline V gene. Findings and limits, study-wide: Anti-spike CD8 responses were favored by VDJdb matching, which missed private and CD4 specificities.

This clonotype was obtained from an adult who was a healthcare worker with PCR-confirmed SARS-CoV-2 infection or an uninfected control (not recorded which). Sequencing used whole blood. V usage is TRBV11-3 and J usage is TRBJ1-1; TRBD1 agrees at 7 bases. Written as DNA, the CDR3 is TGTGCCAGCAGCTTAGGGGGGACAGCGAACACTGAAGCTTTCTTT. This translates into CASSLGGTANTEAFF.